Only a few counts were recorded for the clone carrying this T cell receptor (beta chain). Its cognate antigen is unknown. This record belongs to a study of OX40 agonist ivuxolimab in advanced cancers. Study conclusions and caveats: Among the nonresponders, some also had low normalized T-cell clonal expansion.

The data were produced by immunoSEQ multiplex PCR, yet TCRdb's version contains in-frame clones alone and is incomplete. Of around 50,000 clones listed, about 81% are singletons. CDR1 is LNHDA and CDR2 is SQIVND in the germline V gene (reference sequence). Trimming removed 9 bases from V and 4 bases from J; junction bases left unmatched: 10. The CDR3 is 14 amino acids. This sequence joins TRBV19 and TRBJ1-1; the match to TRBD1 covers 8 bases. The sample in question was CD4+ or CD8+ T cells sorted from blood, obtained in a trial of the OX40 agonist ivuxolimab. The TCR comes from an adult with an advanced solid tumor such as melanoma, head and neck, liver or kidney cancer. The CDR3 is CASIEQGGGTEAFF. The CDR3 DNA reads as TGTGCCAGCATCGAACAGGGGGGAGGCACTGAAGCTTTCTTT.